The entry below describes one T cell receptor beta chain. Antigen unknown. The data were obtained in a study of T cell responses to AZD1222 COVID-19 vaccine. V dropped 5 bases and J dropped 4 bases, with 12 bases sitting between them. CDR1 WSHSY and CDR2 SAAADI come from the germline V gene. The CDR3 spans 14 residues. Sequencing was performed with immunoSEQ multiplex PCR; in TCRdb, only in-frame clones are kept and a portion is missing. The sample records about 110,000 clones, roughly nine tenths being singletons. Whole-study findings and limits: In the spike-specific TCR repertoire, nearly half reportedly target unmutated variant regions. Spike-spanning, vaccine-associated CD4 TCRs were dominant at 160-218 and 743-854. The donor cohort was predominantly white British with a female majority, and clonal diversity may have been underestimated. Repertoire sampling occurred only after the peak T cell response.

This chain links TRBV10-2 with TRBJ2-1; D is tentatively TRBD1 or TRBD2 (6 bases each). The starting material was peripheral blood, obtained on day 0 of MenACWY control vaccination. The source of this sequence is an adult in good health. The CDR3 region is CASSRGTLYNEQFF. The CDR3 nucleotides are TGCGCCAGCAGTAGGGGGACTCTATACAATGAGCAGTTCTTC.